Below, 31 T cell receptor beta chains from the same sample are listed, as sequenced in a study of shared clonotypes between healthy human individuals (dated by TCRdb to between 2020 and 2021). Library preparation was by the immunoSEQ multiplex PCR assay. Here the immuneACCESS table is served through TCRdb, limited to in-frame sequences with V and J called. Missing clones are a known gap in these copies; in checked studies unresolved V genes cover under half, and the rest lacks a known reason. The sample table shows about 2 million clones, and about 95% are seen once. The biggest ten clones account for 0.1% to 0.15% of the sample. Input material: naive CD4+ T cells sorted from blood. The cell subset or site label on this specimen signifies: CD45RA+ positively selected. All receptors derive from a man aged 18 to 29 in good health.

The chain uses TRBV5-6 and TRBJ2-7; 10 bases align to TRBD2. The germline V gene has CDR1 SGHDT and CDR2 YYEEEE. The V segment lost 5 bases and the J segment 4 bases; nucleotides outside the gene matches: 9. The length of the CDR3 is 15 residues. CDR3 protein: CASRPLAGDRYEQYF. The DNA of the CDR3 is TGTGCCAGCAGGCCCCTAGCGGGGGATCGTTACGAGCAGTACTTC. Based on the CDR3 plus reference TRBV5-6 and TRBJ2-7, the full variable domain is DAGVTQSPTHLIKTRGQQVTLRCSPKSGHDTVSWYQQALGQGPQFIFQYYEEEERQRGNFPDRFSGHQFPNYSSELNVNALLLGDSALYLCASRPLAGDRYEQYFGPGTRLTVT.

This chain's CDR3 is CSVNRDQETQYF. Written as DNA, the CDR3 is TGCAGCGTTAACAGGGACCAAGAGACCCAGTACTTC. J is TRBJ2-5 and V is TRBV29-1; weak D call: TRBD1 (6 bases). From germline, CDR1 is SQVTM and CDR2 ANQGSEA. CDR3 length equals 12 residues. The V gene lost 5 bases and the J gene lost 0 bases, with 7 bases spanning the gap.

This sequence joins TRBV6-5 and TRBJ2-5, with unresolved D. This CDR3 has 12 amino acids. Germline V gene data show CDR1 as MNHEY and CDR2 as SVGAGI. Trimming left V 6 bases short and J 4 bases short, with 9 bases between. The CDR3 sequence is CASSPARETQYF. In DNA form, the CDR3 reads TGTGCCAGCAGCCCCGCCAGAGAGACCCAGTACTTC.

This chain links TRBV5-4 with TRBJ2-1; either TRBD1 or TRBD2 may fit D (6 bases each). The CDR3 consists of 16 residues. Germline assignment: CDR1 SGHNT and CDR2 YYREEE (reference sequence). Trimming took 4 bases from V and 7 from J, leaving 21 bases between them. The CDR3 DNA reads TGTGCCAGCAGCCCCCGGGGGCGGGGTATGGTGAATGAGCAGTTCTTC. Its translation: CASSPRGRGMVNEQFF.

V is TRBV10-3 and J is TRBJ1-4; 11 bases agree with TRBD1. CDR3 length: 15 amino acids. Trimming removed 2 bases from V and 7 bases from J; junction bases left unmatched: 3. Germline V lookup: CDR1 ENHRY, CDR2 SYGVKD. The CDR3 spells CAISEEGTGGEKLFF. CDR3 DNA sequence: TGTGCCATCAGTGAGGAGGGGACAGGGGGTGAAAAACTGTTTTTT.

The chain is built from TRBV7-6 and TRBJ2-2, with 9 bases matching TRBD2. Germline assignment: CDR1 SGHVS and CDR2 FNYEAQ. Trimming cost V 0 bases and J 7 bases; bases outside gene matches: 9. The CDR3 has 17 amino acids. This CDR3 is CASSLAAAGGPIGELFF. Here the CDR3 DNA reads TGTGCCAGCAGCTTAGCGGCCGCGGGAGGGCCCATCGGGGAGCTGTTTTTT.

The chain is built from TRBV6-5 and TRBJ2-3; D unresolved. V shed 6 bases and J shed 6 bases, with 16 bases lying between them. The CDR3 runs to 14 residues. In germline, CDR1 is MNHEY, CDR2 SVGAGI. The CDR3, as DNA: TGTGCCAGCAGGAGGACGGTCCCCGCCGATACGCAGTATTTT. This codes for CASRRTVPADTQYF.

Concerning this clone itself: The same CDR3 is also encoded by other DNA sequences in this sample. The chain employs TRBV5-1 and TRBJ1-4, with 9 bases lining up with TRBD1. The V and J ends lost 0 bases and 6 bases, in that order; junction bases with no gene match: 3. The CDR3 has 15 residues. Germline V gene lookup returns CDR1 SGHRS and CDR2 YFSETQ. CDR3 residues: CASSLEGQGYEKLFF. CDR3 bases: TGCGCCAGCAGCTTGGAGGGACAGGGTTATGAAAAACTGTTTTTT.

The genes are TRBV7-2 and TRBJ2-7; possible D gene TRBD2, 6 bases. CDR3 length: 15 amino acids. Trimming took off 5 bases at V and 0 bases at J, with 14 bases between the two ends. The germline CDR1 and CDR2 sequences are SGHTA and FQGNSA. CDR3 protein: CASSPGGILSYEQYF. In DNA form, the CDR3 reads TGTGCCAGCAGCCCCGGCGGGATACTCTCCTACGAGCAGTACTTC.

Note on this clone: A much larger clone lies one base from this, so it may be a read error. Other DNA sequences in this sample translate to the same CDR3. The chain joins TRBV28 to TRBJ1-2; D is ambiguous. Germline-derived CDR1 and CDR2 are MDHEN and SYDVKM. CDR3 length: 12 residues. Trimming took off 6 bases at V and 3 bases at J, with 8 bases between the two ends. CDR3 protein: CASRRTDYGYTF. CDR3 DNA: TGTGCCAGCAGGAGGACGGACTATGGCTACACCTTC.

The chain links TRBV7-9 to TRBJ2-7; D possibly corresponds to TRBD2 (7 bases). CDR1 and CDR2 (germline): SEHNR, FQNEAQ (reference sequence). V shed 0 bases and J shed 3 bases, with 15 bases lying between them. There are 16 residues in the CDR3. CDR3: CASSLAQGPGGYEQYF. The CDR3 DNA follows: TGTGCCAGCAGCTTAGCACAGGGACCGGGAGGCTACGAGCAGTACTTC.

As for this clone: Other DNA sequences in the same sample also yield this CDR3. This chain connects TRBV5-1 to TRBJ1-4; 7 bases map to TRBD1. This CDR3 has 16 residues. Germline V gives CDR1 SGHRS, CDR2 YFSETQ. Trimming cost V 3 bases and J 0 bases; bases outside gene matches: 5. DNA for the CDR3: TGCGCCAGCAGCTACGGGACAGCCTCAACTAATGAAAAACTGTTTTTT. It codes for CASSYGTASTNEKLFF. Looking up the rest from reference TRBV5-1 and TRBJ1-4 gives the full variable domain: KAGVTQTPRYLIKTRGQQVTLSCSPISGHRSVSWYQQTPGQGLQFLFEYFSETQRNKGNFPGRFSGRQFSNSRSEMNVSTLELGDSALYLCASSYGTASTNEKLFFGSGTQLSVL.

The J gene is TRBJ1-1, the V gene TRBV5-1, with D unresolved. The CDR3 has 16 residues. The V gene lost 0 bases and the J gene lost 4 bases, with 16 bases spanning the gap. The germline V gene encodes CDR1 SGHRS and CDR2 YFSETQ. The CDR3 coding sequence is TGCGCCAGCAGCTTGGAAGTAGGTGGGGTAGGCACTGAAGCTTTCTTT. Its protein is CASSLEVGGVGTEAFF.

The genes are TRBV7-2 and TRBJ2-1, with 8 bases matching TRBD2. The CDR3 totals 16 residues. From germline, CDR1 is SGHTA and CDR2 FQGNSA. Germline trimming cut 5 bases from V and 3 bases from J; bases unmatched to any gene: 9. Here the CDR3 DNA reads TGTGCCAGCAGCCACCCACTGAGCGGGAGCTACAATGAGCAGTTCTTC. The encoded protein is CASSHPLSGSYNEQFF.

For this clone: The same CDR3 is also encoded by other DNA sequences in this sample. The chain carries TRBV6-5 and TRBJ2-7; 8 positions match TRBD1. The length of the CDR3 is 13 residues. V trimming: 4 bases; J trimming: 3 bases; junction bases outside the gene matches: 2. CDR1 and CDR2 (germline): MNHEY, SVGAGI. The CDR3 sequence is CASSLGQGYEQYF. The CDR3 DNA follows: TGTGCCAGCAGTTTAGGACAGGGCTACGAGCAGTACTTC.

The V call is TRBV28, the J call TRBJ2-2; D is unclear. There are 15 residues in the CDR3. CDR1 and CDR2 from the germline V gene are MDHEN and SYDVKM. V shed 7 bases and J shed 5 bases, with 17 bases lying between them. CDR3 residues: CASTRSILITGELFF. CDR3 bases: TGTGCCAGCACCCGTTCGATTTTGATTACCGGGGAGCTGTTTTTT. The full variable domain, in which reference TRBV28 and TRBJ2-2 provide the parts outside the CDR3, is DVKVTQSSRYLVKRTGEKVFLECVQDMDHENMFWYRQDPGLGLRLIYFSYDVKMKEKGDIPEGYSVSREKKERFSLILESASTNQTSMYLCASTRSILITGELFFGEGSRLTVL.

Here the CDR3 reads CASSIDRQGYEQYF. As DNA, the CDR3 is TGTGCCAGTAGTATAGATCGACAGGGCTACGAGCAGTACTTC. The V and J genes are TRBV19 and TRBJ2-7; 7 nucleotides line up with TRBD1. The CDR3 is 14 residues long. V was clipped by 0 bases and J by 3 bases; unmatched bases: 2. From germline, CDR1 is LNHDA and CDR2 SQIVND (reference sequence).

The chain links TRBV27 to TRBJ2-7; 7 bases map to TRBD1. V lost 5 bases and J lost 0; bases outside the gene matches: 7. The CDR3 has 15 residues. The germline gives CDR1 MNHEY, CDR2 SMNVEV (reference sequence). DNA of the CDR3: TGTGCCAGCAGTCCGGGACAGACCAGCTCCTACGAGCAGTACTTC. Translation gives CASSPGQTSSYEQYF.

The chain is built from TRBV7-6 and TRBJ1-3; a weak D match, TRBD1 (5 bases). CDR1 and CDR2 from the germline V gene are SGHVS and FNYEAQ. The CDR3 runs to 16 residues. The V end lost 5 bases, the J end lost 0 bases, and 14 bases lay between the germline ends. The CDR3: CASSGRGQSSGNTIYF. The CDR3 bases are TGTGCCAGCAGCGGACGCGGACAAAGCTCTGGAAACACCATATATTTT.

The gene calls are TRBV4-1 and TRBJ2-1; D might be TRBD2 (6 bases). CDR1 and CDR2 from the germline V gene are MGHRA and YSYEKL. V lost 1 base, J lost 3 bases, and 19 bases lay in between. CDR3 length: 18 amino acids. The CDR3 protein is CASSQGSSIAGSYNEQFF. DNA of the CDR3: TGCGCCAGCAGCCAAGGCTCTTCCATTGCGGGAAGCTACAATGAGCAGTTCTTC.

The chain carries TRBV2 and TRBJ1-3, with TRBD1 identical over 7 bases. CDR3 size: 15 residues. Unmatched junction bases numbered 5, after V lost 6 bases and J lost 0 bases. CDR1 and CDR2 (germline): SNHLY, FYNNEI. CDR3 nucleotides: TGTGCCAGCAGGGCGACAGGGTCCTCTGGAAACACCATATATTTT. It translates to CASRATGSSGNTIYF.

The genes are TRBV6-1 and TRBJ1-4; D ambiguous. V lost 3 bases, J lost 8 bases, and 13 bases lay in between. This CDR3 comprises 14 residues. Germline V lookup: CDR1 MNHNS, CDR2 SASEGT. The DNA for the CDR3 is TGTGCCAGCAGTGAGACCCTAACTCGCGAAAAACTGTTTTTT. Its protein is CASSETLTREKLFF.

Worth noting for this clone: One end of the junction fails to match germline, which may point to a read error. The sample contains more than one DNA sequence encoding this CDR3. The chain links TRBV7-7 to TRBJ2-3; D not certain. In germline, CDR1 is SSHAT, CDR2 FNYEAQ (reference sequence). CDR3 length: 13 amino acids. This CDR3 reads CASSLAATDTQYF. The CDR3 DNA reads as TGTGCTAGCAGCTTAGCCGCCACAGATACGCAGTATTTT.

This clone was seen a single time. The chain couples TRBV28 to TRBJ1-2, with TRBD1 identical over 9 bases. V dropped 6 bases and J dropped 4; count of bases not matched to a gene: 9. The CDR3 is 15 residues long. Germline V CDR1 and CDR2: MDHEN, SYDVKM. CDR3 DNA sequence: TGTGCCAGCAGGGAACAGGGGGCGCAAGGCTATGGCTACACCTTC. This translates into CASREQGAQGYGYTF.

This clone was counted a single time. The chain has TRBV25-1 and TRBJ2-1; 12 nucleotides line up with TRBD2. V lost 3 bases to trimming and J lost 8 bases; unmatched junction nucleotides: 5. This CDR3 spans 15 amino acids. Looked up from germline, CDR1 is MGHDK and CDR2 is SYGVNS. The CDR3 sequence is CASSEASGGADEQFF. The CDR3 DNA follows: TGTGCCAGCAGTGAGGCTAGCGGGGGGGCAGATGAGCAGTTCTTC.

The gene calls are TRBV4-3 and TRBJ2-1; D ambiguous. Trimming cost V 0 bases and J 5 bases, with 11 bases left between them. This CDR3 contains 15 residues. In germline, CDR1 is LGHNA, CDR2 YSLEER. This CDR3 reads CASSQDNRADNEQFF. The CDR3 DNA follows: TGCGCCAGCAGCCAAGATAATCGGGCCGACAATGAGCAGTTCTTC.

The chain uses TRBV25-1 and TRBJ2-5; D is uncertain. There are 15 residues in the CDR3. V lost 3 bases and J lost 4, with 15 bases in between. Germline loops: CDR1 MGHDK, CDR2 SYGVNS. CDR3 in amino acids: CASSDRLGLGETQYF. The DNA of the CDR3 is TGTGCCAGCAGTGACCGCCTTGGGTTAGGAGAGACCCAGTACTTC.

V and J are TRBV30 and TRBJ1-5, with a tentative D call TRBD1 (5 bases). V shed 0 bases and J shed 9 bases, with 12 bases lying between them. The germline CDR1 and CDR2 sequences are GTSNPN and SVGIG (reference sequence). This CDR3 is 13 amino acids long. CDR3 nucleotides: TGTGCCTGGAGTGTAGAGGGCGGGGGGCCCCAGCATTTT. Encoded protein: CAWSVEGGGPQHF.

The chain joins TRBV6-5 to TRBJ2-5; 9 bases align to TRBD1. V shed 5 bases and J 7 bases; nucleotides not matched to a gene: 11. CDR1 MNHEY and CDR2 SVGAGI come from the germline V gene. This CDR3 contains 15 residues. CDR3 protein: CASSPADRGPRTQYF. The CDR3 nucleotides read TGTGCCAGCAGTCCCGCGGACAGGGGACCACGGACCCAGTACTTC.

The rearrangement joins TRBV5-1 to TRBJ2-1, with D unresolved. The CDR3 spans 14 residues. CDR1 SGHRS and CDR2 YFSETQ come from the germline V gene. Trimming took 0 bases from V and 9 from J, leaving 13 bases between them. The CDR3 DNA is TGCGCCAGCAGCTTGGCACTTCAGACGGGTGAGCAGTTCTTC. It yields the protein CASSLALQTGEQFF.

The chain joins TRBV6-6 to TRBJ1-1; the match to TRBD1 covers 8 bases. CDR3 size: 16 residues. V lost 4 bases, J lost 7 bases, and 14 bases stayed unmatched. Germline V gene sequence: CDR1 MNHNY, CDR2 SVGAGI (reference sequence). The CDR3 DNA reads TGTGCCAGCAGTTCGTCCGGGACAGGCCAACTCAGTGAAGCTTTCTTT. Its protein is CASSSSGTGQLSEAFF.